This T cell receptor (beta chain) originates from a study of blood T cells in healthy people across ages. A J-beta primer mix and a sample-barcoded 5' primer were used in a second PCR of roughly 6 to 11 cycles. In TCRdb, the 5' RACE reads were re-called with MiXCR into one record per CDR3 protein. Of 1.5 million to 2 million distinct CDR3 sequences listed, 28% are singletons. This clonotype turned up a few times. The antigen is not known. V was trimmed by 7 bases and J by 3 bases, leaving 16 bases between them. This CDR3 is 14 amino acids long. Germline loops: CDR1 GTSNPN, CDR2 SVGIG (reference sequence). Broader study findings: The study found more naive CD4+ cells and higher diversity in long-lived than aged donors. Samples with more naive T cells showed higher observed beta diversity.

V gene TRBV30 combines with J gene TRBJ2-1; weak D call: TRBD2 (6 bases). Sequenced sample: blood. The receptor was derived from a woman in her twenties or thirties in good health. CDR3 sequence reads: CAYGAGLIYNEQFF. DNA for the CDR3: TGTGCCTACGGGGCGGGATTAATCTACAATGAGCAGTTCTTC.